This T cell receptor beta chain is from a study of regulatory T cells in long-lasting Graves disease. At the level of the study: Prior antithyroid drug treatment in newly diagnosed Graves' patients lasted under 3 months.

The TCR beta library used iRepertoire HTBI primers with Arm-PCR amplification of CDR3. MiXCR, applied by TCRdb to the multiplex PCR reads, yields one record per CDR3 protein. Altogether over 300,000 distinct CDR3 sequences are present, around 16% being singletons, with the ten largest covering about 20%. With 7 bases clipped from V and 7 bases from J, the junction kept 7 bases outside the gene matches. This CDR3 contains 14 residues. The germline V gene encodes CDR1 KGHSH and CDR2 LQKENI. The time point was: newly diagnosed GD, antithyroid drugs for less than 3 months. Construction of the TCR library relied on RNA isolated from PBMCs. This clonotype was detected ten times or more.

The material was peripheral blood mononuclear cells (PBMCs), obtained at new diagnosis, from a patient treated with antithyroid drugs. The chain is built from TRBV18 and TRBJ1-4, with TRBD1 identical over 9 bases. This TCR came from a female donor with Graves disease. CDR3 nucleotide sequence: TGTGCCAGCTTCTCGGACAGGGGAAGTGAAAAACTGTTTTTT. Protein product: CASFSDRGSEKLFF.